These 30 T cell receptor beta chains originate from one sample sequenced in a study of T cell repertoires in cytomegalovirus infection. The antigens of these receptors remain unknown. One entry per CDR3 protein, called by TCRdb with MiXCR from the reads. The sample shows 570,000 or so distinct CDR3 sequences, around two fifths of them seen only once. This specimen was cultured PBMCs, taken from culture after CMV antigen stimulation. These receptors were collected from a human donor in good health (CMV status not recorded). Some clones in this sample may be carry-over from other donors' samples.

This clonotype turned up a few times. At one boundary the junction diverges from the germline segment, which might be a read error. CDR3 bases: TGTGCCAGCACGGGGGGGAGGCGGAGAGCCTTC. Translated: CASTGGRRRAF. This rearrangement joins TRBV12-3 or TRBV12-4 to TRBJ2-1, with TRBD2 matching 8 bases. CDR3 length equals 11 residues.

The V and J genes are TRBV2 and TRBJ2-1; D possibly corresponds to TRBD2 (6 bases). Deletions cut 7 bases from V and 3 bases from J, with 16 bases between. Germline CDR1 reads SNHLY; CDR2 reads FYNNEI. This CDR3 contains 15 residues. For the CDR3, the DNA is TGTGCCAGCACCCGGGGGATCTCCGGCTACAATGAGCAGTTCTTC. Amino acid sequence: CASTRGISGYNEQFF.

This clonotype was counted only a few times. The chain carries TRBV7-9 and TRBJ1-2; 12 bases fit TRBD1. With V trimmed by 6 bases and J by 2 bases, 7 bases remained unmatched. The CDR3 covers 16 residues. CDR1 and CDR2 (germline): SEHNR, FQNEAQ (reference sequence). This chain's CDR3 is CASRRPGQGANYGYTF. The CDR3 DNA follows: TGTGCCAGCAGACGACCGGGACAGGGGGCCAACTATGGCTACACCTTC.

This clonotype has just a few counts. The chain carries TRBV12-3 or TRBV12-4 and TRBJ2-2, with D tentatively TRBD1 or TRBD2 (5 bases each). The CDR3 extends over 14 amino acids. Deletions cut 0 bases from V and 4 bases from J, with 6 bases between. This chain's CDR3 is CASSLAGATGELFF. The CDR3 nucleotides read TGTGCCAGCAGTTTAGCCGGGGCCACCGGGGAGCTGTTTTTT.

This clonotype was counted many times. J is TRBJ1-5 and V is TRBV7-2; D is uncertain. There are 13 residues in the CDR3. The germline CDR1 and CDR2 sequences are SGHTA and FQGNSA. Deletions cut 1 base from V and 6 bases from J, with 7 bases between. The CDR3 spells CASSLEVGQPQHF. For the CDR3, the DNA is TGTGCCAGCAGCTTAGAGGTGGGTCAGCCCCAGCATTTT. Full variable domain (rest looked up from reference TRBV7-2 and TRBJ1-5): GAGVSQSPSNKVTEKGKDVELRCDPISGHTALYWYRQSLGQGLEFLIYFQGNSAPDKSGLPSDRFSAERTGGSVSTLTIQRTQQEDSAVYLCASSLEVGQPQHFGDGTRLSIL.

In its sample, this clonotype was seen a few times. This chain connects TRBV6-1 to TRBJ1-3, with D uncertain. The germline V gene has CDR1 MNHNS and CDR2 SASEGT. V was clipped by 1 base and J by 1 base, with 11 bases between them. There are 16 residues in the CDR3. CDR3: CASSEGWGWSGNTIYF. CDR3 nucleotide sequence: TGTGCCAGCAGTGAAGGGTGGGGATGGTCTGGAAACACCATATATTTT.

The chain couples TRBV10-3 to TRBJ2-7, with 9 positions matching TRBD1. The germline V gene encodes CDR1 ENHRY and CDR2 SYGVKD. The CDR3 sequence is 16 residues long. V was clipped by 2 bases and J by 3 bases; unmatched bases: 8. CDR3: CAISEGRDRDNYEQYF. In nucleotides, the CDR3 is TGTGCCATCAGTGAGGGTCGGGACAGGGATAACTACGAGCAGTACTTC.

The J gene is TRBJ1-2, the V gene TRBV27; D may be TRBD1 (6 bases). The length of the CDR3 is 14 residues. V was pared by 1 base and J by 1 base, with 7 bases between. Germline loops: CDR1 MNHEY, CDR2 SMNVEV (reference sequence). The CDR3 sequence is CASSLLGGNYGYTF. The CDR3 region has the DNA TGTGCCAGCAGTTTATTAGGGGGTAACTATGGCTACACCTTC.

The V and J genes are TRBV7-9 and TRBJ2-3; D is possibly TRBD1 (8 bases). Trimming removed 5 bases from V and 4 bases from J, with 16 bases in between. This CDR3 has 15 residues. Germline values: CDR1 SEHNR, CDR2 FQNEAQ (reference sequence). The CDR3: CASSHAQGGSDTQYF. CDR3 sequence (DNA): TGTGCCAGCAGCCATGCACAGGGGGGGTCAGATACGCAGTATTTT.

The rearrangement joins TRBV6-2 or TRBV6-3 to TRBJ2-1, with TRBD2 identical over 10 bases. Germline assignment: CDR1 MNHEY and CDR2 SVGEGT. This CDR3 spans 16 amino acids. Trimming took 6 bases from V and 8 from J; bases not matched to a gene: 13. As DNA, the CDR3 is TGTGCCAGCAGAACCACTAGCGGGATAATCTGGGATGAGCAGTTCTTC. Protein sequence: CASRTTSGIIWDEQFF.

The rearrangement links TRBV28 to TRBJ2-3; 11 bases align to TRBD2. The CDR3 runs to 15 residues. V trimming: 6 bases; J trimming: 6 bases; junction bases outside the gene matches: 8. Germline CDR1 and CDR2: MDHEN and SYDVKM. The CDR3 DNA reads TGTGCCAGCAGCCTAGGGGCTAGCGGGGGGGATACGCAGTATTTT. It yields the protein CASSLGASGGDTQYF.

The CDR3 DNA reads TGTGCCAGCAGCACCCAGGGACTAGTCTACGAGCAGTACTTC. It specifies CASSTQGLVYEQYF. J is TRBJ2-7 and V is TRBV12-3 or TRBV12-4; 8 bases are shared with TRBD2. V was clipped by 6 bases and J by 3 bases; unmatched bases: 7. The CDR3 is 14 residues long.

This clonotype was detected only a few times. In DNA, the CDR3 is TGTGCCATCAGTGAGTCAGGACAGGTCCTGTGGTCCTACGAGCAGTACTTC. Amino acids: CAISESGQVLWSYEQYF. The J gene is TRBJ2-7, the V gene TRBV10-3, with 7 bases identical to TRBD1. Losses at the gene ends were 0 bases for V and 1 base for J; bases not matched to a gene: 9. The CDR3 spans 17 residues. Germline loops: CDR1 ENHRY, CDR2 SYGVKD.

This clonotype was detected once. The V gene is TRBV2, the J gene TRBJ1-5, with D tentatively TRBD1 (6 bases). V lost 3 bases, J lost 6 bases, and 12 bases lay in between. The CDR3 covers 14 residues. Germline V lookup: CDR1 SNHLY, CDR2 FYNNEI. Here the CDR3 reads CASSELRGGQPQHF. CDR3 bases: TGTGCCAGCAGTGAGCTCAGGGGAGGTCAGCCCCAGCATTTT.

CDR3 amino acids: CASSYSADSYNEQFF. CDR3 in DNA: TGTGCCAGCAGTTATAGCGCCGACTCCTACAATGAGCAGTTCTTC. V is TRBV6-2 or TRBV6-3 and J is TRBJ2-1, with D perhaps matching TRBD2 (5 bases). CDR3 length: 15 amino acids. The germline CDR1 and CDR2 sequences are MNHEY and SVGEGT. The V and J ends lost 3 bases and 0 bases respectively, with 9 bases between them.

The chain uses TRBV18 and TRBJ2-2; D might be TRBD1 (6 bases). Germline values: CDR1 KGHSH, CDR2 LQKENI. The length of the CDR3 is 14 residues. V dropped 11 bases and J dropped 2 bases, with 15 bases sitting between them. CDR3 in DNA: TGTGCCGGATCCCGGGACACAAACACCGGGGAGCTGTTTTTT. Residues: CAGSRDTNTGELFF.

J is TRBJ2-7 and V is TRBV6-6; tentative D call: TRBD2 (6 bases). Germline loops: CDR1 MNHNY, CDR2 SVGAGI (reference sequence). This CDR3 is 16 amino acids long. V was cut by 0 bases and J by 2 bases, with 14 bases left in between. The DNA of the CDR3 is TGTGCCAGCAGTTACTCGAGTCTAGCGCTACCCTACGAGCAGTACTTC. Its protein is CASSYSSLALPYEQYF.

The table lists this clonotype with a few counts. This chain joins TRBV6-1 and TRBJ2-1, with a possible D match to TRBD1 (5 bases). Germline V CDR1 and CDR2: MNHNS, SASEGT. The ends were cut back, 5 bases at V and 5 bases at J, with 16 bases in the middle. The CDR3 runs to 15 residues. CDR3 coding DNA: TGTGCCAGCAGTAAGGACAACCCCTGGGACAATGAGCAGTTCTTC. Its translation is CASSKDNPWDNEQFF.

This clonotype was recorded many times. V and J are TRBV27 and TRBJ2-1; tentatively, D is TRBD2 (5 bases). The CDR3 loop spans 15 amino acids. Trimming pared 6 bases from V and 0 bases from J, leaving 12 bases between. CDR1 is MNHEY, CDR2 SMNVEV, per germline (reference sequence). The CDR3 is CASSLLGSSYNEQFF. The CDR3 nucleotides read TGTGCCAGCAGCTTACTGGGGAGCTCCTACAATGAGCAGTTCTTC.

There are many counts of this clonotype. The V call is TRBV7-8, the J call TRBJ1-6; D possibly corresponds to TRBD1 (6 bases). Germline V gene data show CDR1 as SGHVS and CDR2 as FQNEAQ. The CDR3 is 16 residues long. V was clipped by 6 bases and J by 2 bases, with 14 bases between them. CDR3 DNA: TGTGCCAGCAGGACCGTCGGGGGCACCTATAATTCACCCCTCCACTTT. Amino acids: CASRTVGGTYNSPLHF.

The chain couples TRBV7-2 to TRBJ2-2; the D gene is possibly TRBD2 (6 bases). The CDR3 consists of 16 residues. From germline, CDR1 is SGHTA and CDR2 FQGNSA. Trimming took off 1 base at V and 4 bases at J, with 13 bases between the two ends. This CDR3 reads CASSLVGGLSTGELFF. CDR3 DNA: TGTGCCAGCAGCTTAGTCGGGGGTTTAAGCACCGGGGAGCTGTTTTTT.

The rearrangement joins TRBV5-6 to TRBJ1-1; 8 bases are a match to TRBD1. The CDR3 has 12 residues. Trimming took 5 bases from V and 6 from J; bases not matched to a gene: 3. CDR1 is SGHDT and CDR2 is YYEEEE in the germline V gene. DNA of the CDR3: TGTGCCAGCAGGGGGACAGGACCTGAAGCTTTCTTT. Its protein product is CASRGTGPEAFF.

The chain carries TRBV7-8 and TRBJ2-7; the D gene is possibly TRBD2 (5 bases). V lost 2 bases to trimming and J lost 6 bases, with 14 bases between them. This CDR3 is built from 14 residues. Germline-derived CDR1 and CDR2 are SGHVS and FQNEAQ. The CDR3 reads CASSLWYGSGEQYF. The CDR3 DNA follows: TGTGCCAGCAGCTTATGGTATGGGAGTGGCGAGCAGTACTTC.

This clonotype was recorded many times. The DNA for the CDR3 is TGTGCCAGCAGCTTCAGCCAGGGGGCCGAAGCTTTCTTT. It encodes CASSFSQGAEAFF. This chain links TRBV7-2 with TRBJ1-1, with 8 bases identical to TRBD1. Germline lookup yields CDR1 SGHTA and CDR2 FQGNSA. The ends lost 3 bases at V and 8 bases at J; junction bases unmatched: 5. The CDR3 loop spans 13 amino acids.

This clonotype was seen just once. This chain uses TRBV2 with TRBJ1-4, with TRBD1 as a possible D gene (5 bases). Germline CDR1 SNHLY, CDR2 FYNNEI. The CDR3 totals 12 residues. Trimming removed 6 bases from V and 8 bases from J, with 10 bases in between. The CDR3 DNA is TGTGCCAGCAGGATCCGGGACGAAAAACTGTTTTTT. Amino acid sequence: CASRIRDEKLFF.

This clonotype was seen a handful of times. The chain joins TRBV6-1 to TRBJ2-1; 8 bases are shared with TRBD2. The V gene's germline CDR1 is MNHNS and CDR2 SASEGT. V dropped 8 bases and J dropped 4; count of bases not matched to a gene: 13. This CDR3 is 16 amino acids long. The CDR3 coding sequence is TGTGCCAGCTTTCACTGGGTAGCGGGGTTATACAATGAGCAGTTCTTC. Translation: CASFHWVAGLYNEQFF.

This chain connects TRBV7-9 to TRBJ1-5; D uncertain. Germline-derived CDR1 and CDR2 are SEHNR and FQNEAQ (reference sequence). This CDR3 is built from 12 residues. V lost 4 bases and J 4 bases, leaving 5 bases between the germline ends. For the CDR3, the DNA is TGTGCCAGCAGCTATACTAATCAGCCCCAGCATTTT. Protein product: CASSYTNQPQHF.

The chain is built from TRBV20-1 and TRBJ2-3; 12 bases align to TRBD2. The CDR3 is made up of 16 amino acids. Germline CDR1 DFQATT, CDR2 SNEGSKA (reference sequence). Germline trimming cut 3 bases from V and 4 bases from J; bases unmatched to any gene: 8. The CDR3 region is CSASGSSGGGADTQYF. The CDR3 DNA sequence: TGCAGTGCTAGTGGGTCTAGCGGGGGGGGAGCAGATACGCAGTATTTT.

Concerning this clonotype: One junction end disagrees with the germline gene, perhaps due to a read error. The chain links TRBV7-6 to TRBJ2-7, with D hard to call. Germline values: CDR1 SGHVS, CDR2 FNYEAQ. The CDR3 is 15 amino acids. The CDR3 here is CASSPPGRTSNEQYF. CDR3 nucleotide sequence: TGTGCCAGCAGCCCCCCGGGCAGGACCTCCAACGAGCAGTACTTC.

This clonotype occurred a few times. The V gene is TRBV7-6, the J gene TRBJ2-5; D gene ambiguous. V was pared by 5 bases and J by 2 bases, with 9 bases between. The CDR3 is made up of 13 amino acids. Per germline, CDR1 SGHVS and CDR2 FNYEAQ. CDR3 loop: CASSRVEQETQYF. CDR3 DNA: TGTGCCAGCAGCCGCGTTGAGCAAGAGACCCAGTACTTC. The full variable domain, with the rest looked up from reference TRBV7-6 and TRBJ2-5, is GAGVSQSPRYKVTKRGQDVALRCDPISGHVSLYWYRQALGQGPEFLTYFNYEAQQDKSGLPNDRFSAERPEGSISTLTIQRTEQRDSAMYRCASSRVEQETQYFGPGTRLLVL.